This T cell receptor beta chain was sequenced during a study of blood T cells in healthy people across ages. Together with a sample-barcoded 5' primer, a J-beta primer mix was included in a second PCR lasting roughly 6 to 12 cycles. Every cDNA molecule carried a tag from a template-switch adaptor bearing 12 random nucleotides. All samples yielded 2.5 million or more CDR3-containing paired-end reads. TCRdb reprocessed the 5' RACE reads via MiXCR and lists one record per CDR3 protein. The repertoire holds about 970,000 distinct CDR3 sequences, with roughly half as singletons. Germline loops: CDR1 SGHTA, CDR2 FQGNSA. Trimming cost V 5 bases and J 3 bases; bases outside gene matches: 6. CDR3 length: 14 residues. Each donor gave approximately 9.1 milliliters of peripheral blood. Comments on this clonotype: Antigen specificity is unknown.

Broader study findings: Age advanced and TCR beta diversity per million T cells fell, roughly linearly.

The sequenced sample was blood. The chain links TRBV7-2 to TRBJ2-7; 8 bases line up with TRBD2. This receptor was identified in a woman aged 55-70 years in good health. The CDR3 coding sequence is TGTGCCAGCAGCCAAACTAGCGGCCTCTACGAGCAGTACTTC. Protein product: CASSQTSGLYEQYF.